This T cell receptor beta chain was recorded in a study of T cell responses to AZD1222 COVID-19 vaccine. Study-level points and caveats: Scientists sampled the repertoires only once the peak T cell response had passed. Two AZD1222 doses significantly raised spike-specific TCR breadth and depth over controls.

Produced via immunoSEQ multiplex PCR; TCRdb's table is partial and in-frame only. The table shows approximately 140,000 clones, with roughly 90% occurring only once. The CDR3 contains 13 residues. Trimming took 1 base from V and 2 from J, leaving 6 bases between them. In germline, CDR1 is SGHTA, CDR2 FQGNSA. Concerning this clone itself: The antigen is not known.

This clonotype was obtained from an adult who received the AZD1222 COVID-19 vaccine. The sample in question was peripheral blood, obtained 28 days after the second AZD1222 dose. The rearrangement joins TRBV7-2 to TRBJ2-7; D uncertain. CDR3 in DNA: TGTGCCAGCAGCTTAGAAATACCCTACGAGCAGTACTTC. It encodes CASSLEIPYEQYF. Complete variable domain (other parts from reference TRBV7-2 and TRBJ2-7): GAGVSQSPSNKVTEKGKDVELRCDPISGHTALYWYRQSLGQGLEFLIYFQGNSAPDKSGLPSDRFSAERTGGSVSTLTIQRTQQEDSAVYLCASSLEIPYEQYFGPGTRLTVT.